This TCR beta chain is from a study of T-cell memory formation after mild COVID-19. This CDR3 region has 17 residues. V lost 7 bases to trimming and J lost 5 bases, with 24 bases between them. Germline V CDR1 and CDR2: MNHNY, SVGAGI (reference sequence). This clonotype was counted ten times or more. TCRdb ran MiXCR on the 5' RACE reads and lists one entry per CDR3 protein. The data hold more than 300,000 distinct CDR3 sequences, with over 11% observed a single time. The chain employs TRBV6-6 and TRBJ2-1; tentative D call: TRBD2 (6 bases). The sequencing input was PBMCs or a T cell subset sorted from them (not recorded which). This receptor was taken from a man younger than 30 who had mild COVID-19 (a few samples of this study predate the infection). Cell type and time point are not known. The DNA for the CDR3 is TGTGCCAGCACCTCCAAAATGTGGGGGGTGTCGGACAATGAGCAGTTCTTC. It is translated as CASTSKMWGVSDNEQFF.